This T cell receptor (beta chain) originates from a study of shared T cell receptors in the human thymus. The repertoire was sequenced with immunoSEQ multiplex PCR; TCRdb's copy has only in-frame clones and lacks some. The sample includes fewer than 700,000 clones, roughly 90% seen only once; the top ten take approximately 0.01%. The same data also contributed to another study, on human thymus T cells. That study reports: Thymus specimens were resections from corrective heart surgery. An apparent bias in V and J gene usage was seen in thymic and blood repertoires.

Sequenced material: thymocytes. This receptor was identified in a boy younger than two with a congenital heart defect.

Written as DNA, the CDR3 is TGTGCCAGCAGCAGGACAGGGGATGGAAACACCATATATTTT. Encoded protein: CASSRTGDGNTIYF. This sequence joins TRBV5-6 and TRBJ1-3, with 9 bases lining up with TRBD1. This CDR3 spans 14 amino acids. V gave up 4 bases and J gave up 3 bases; unmatched junction bases: 2. The V gene's germline CDR1 is SGHDT and CDR2 YYEEEE.